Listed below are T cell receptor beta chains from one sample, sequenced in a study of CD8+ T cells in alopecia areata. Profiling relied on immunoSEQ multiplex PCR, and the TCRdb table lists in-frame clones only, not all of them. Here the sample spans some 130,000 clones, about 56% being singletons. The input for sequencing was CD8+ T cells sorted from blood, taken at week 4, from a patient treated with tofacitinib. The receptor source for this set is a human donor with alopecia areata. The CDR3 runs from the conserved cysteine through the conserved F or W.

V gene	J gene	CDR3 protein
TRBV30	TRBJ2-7	CAWAPGLAGGSSYEQYF
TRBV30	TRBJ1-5	CAWSVSRINQPQHF
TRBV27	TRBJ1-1	CASSLLPSLGFLNTEAFF
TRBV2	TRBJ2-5	CASQTGQETQYF
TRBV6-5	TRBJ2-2	CASTRTGSNTGELFF
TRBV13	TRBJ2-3	CASSATYKKDTQYF
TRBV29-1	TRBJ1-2	CSVEGDYGYTF
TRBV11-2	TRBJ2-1	CASSLGAGWINEQFF
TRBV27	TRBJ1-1	CASSSSWGEWVPEAFF
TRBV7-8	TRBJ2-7	CASSLGLAGGPWYEQYF
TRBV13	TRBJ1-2	CASSLERSNYGYTF
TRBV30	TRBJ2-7	CAWSPLTGVEQYF
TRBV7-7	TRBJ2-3	CASSLGPENTDTQYF
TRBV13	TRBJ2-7	CASSQTGEQYF
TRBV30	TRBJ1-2	CAWRNRGDYGYTF
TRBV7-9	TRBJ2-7	CASSLEERGHEQYF
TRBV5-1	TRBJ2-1	CASSLETVYNEQFF
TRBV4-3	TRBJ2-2	CASSQDLGEATGELFF
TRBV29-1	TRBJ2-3	CSVVPSGGTTDTQYF
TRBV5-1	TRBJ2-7	CASSLRSPSDEQYF
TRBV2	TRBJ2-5	CASSDPSGGPAETQYF
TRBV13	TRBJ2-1	CASRPTAEGLDEQFF
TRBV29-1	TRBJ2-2	CSTENTGELFF
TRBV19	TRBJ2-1	CASRLAGTSRNEQFF
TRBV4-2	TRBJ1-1	CASSQDRAQNTEAFF
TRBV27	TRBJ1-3	CASSLGPGSSGNTIYF
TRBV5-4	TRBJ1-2	CASSLESSPNGYTF
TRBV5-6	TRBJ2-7	CASSLVGTGLEQYF
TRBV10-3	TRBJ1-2	CAISDLAGTGGGYTF
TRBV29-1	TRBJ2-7	CSVWDYEQYF
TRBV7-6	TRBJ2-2	CASSHAVNTGELFF
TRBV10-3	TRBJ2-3	CAISDRQNLSTDTQYF
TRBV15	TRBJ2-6	CATSYHISGANVLTF